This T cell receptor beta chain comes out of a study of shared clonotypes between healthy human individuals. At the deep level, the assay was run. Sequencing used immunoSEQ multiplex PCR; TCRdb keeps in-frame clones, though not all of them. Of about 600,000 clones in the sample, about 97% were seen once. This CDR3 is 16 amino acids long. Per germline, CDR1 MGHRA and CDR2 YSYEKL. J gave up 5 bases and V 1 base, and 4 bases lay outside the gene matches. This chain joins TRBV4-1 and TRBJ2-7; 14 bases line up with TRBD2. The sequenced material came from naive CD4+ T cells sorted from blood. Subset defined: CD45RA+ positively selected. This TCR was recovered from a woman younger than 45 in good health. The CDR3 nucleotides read TGCGCCAGCAGCCAAGCGACTAGCGGGAGGGCCCACGAGCAGTACTTC. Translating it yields CASSQATSGRAHEQYF.